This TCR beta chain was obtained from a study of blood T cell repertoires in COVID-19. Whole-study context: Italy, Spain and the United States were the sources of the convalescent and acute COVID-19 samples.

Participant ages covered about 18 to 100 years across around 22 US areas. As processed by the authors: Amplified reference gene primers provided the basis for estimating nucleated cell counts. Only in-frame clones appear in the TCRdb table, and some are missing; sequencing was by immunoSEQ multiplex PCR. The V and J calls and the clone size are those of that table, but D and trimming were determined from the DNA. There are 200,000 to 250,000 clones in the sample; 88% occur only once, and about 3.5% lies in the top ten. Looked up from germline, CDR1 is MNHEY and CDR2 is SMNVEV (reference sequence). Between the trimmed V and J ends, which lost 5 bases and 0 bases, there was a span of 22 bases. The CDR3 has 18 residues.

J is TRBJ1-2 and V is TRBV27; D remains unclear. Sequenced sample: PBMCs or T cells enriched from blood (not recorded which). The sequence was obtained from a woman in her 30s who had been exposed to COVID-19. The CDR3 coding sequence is TGTGCCAGCAGTCCCCTTATCTATCGTGGAGACTCTAACTATGGCTACACCTTC. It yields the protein CASSPLIYRGDSNYGYTF.